These T cell receptor beta chains were read from a single sample in a study of blood T cell repertoires in COVID-19. Clones were read by immunoSEQ multiplex PCR, and TCRdb kept only the in-frame ones, dropping some. Here the sample spans about 38,000 clones, 85% to 90% being singletons. Sequencing used peripheral blood. Receptor source: a man over 45 with active or convalescent COVID-19. The CDR3 runs from the conserved cysteine through the conserved F or W. A D gene is named only where the DNA matches it firmly. The size of a clone is reported for some rows only, either as once, few or many, or as a class for expanded clones.

>TRBJ2-2|-|-|TRBV7-6
CASSLGQDSRTGELFF
TGTGCCAGCAGCTTAGGTCAGGACTCTCGGACCGGGGAGCTGTTTTTT
>TRBJ2-1|TRBD2|-|TRBV7-3
CASSPGLPSNGDEQFF
TGTGCCAGCAGCCCGGGACTACCCTCGAATGGGGATGAGCAGTTCTTC
>TRBJ2-1|TRBD2|-|TRBV28
CASSPTVREPPYNEQFF
TGTGCCAGCAGCCCCACCGTGCGGGAGCCACCCTACAATGAGCAGTTCTTC
>TRBJ2-7|TRBD2|-|TRBV28
CASRPGTSGYEQYF
TGTGCCAGCAGACCCGGGACTAGCGGGTACGAGCAGTACTTC
>TRBJ1-1|-|-|TRBV27
CASRPGGGNTEAFF
TGTGCCAGCCGCCCTGGGGGGGGGAACACTGAAGCTTTCTTT
>TRBJ2-1|TRBD1|-|TRBV2
CASRAGQGSYNEQFF
TGTGCCAGCAGGGCTGGACAGGGGTCTTACAATGAGCAGTTCTTC
>TRBJ1-1|TRBD1|-|TRBV5-1
CASSLTTGQGGTEAFF
TGCGCCAGCAGCCTAACGACGGGACAGGGTGGGACTGAAGCTTTCTTT
>TRBJ1-1|TRBD1|few|TRBV11-2
CASGQGAEAFF
TGTGCCAGCGGACAGGGCGCTGAAGCTTTCTTT
>TRBJ2-5|TRBD2|-|TRBV6-5
CASSSSGGASETQYF
TGTGCCAGCAGTTCCAGCGGGGGGGCCTCAGAGACCCAGTACTTC
>TRBJ2-5|-|few|TRBV7-2
CASSLYQSRLLTQYF
TGTGCCAGCAGCTTATATCAGTCTAGACTTTTGACCCAGTACTTC
>TRBJ2-5|TRBD1|-|TRBV3-1/TRBV3-2
CASSQGQGKETQYF
TGTGCCAGCAGCCAAGGACAGGGGAAAGAGACCCAGTACTTC
>TRBJ2-1|-|-|TRBV6-5
CASSYAARPAYNEQFF
TGTGCCAGCAGTTACGCCGCGAGGCCGGCCTACAATGAGCAGTTCTTC
>TRBJ1-6|-|-|TRBV28
CASSWWAGYSPLHF
TGTGCCAGCAGTTGGTGGGCGGGTTATTCACCCCTCCACTTT
>TRBJ2-2|-|-|TRBV28
CASSLTAGAPSRTGELFF
TGTGCCAGCAGTTTGACTGCAGGGGCCCCAAGTAGGACCGGGGAGCTGTTTTTT
>TRBJ2-5|-|-|TRBV27
CASSPDRSPHQETQYF
TGTGCCAGCAGTCCTGACAGGAGTCCACACCAAGAGACCCAGTACTTC
>TRBJ1-3|-|-|TRBV7-9
CASSPLDNSGNTIYF
TGTGCCAGCAGCCCTTTGGACAACTCTGGAAACACCATATATTTT